Listed here are 11 T cell receptor beta chains from one sample, sequenced in a study of T cells in narcolepsy. TCRdb's copy holds only in-frame clones and misses some; the assay was immunoSEQ multiplex PCR. The sample lists tens of thousands of clones; roughly four fifths were seen once. Sequenced: CD45RA- memory CD4+ T cells from PBMCs. The receptors were gathered from a human donor with narcolepsy.

In DNA, the CDR3 is TGTGCCAGCAGCTCGGACAGGGGTTACGACAATGAGCAGTTCTTC. It codes for CASSSDRGYDNEQFF. The genes are TRBV6-4 and TRBJ2-1; the match to TRBD1 covers 9 bases. The CDR3 length is 15 residues. V trimming: 6 bases; J trimming: 5 bases; junction bases outside the gene matches: 8. Germline V CDR1 and CDR2: MRHNA, SNTAGT.

The V call is TRBV9, the J call TRBJ1-1, with a possible D match to TRBD1 (6 bases). This CDR3 has 14 amino acids. V was trimmed by 4 bases and J by 0 bases, leaving 10 bases between them. Germline CDR1 is SGDLS and CDR2 is YYNGEE. In nucleotides, the CDR3 is TGTGCCAGCAGCTTTAAGGGGGTGAACACTGAAGCTTTCTTT. Its protein product is CASSFKGVNTEAFF.

The chain combines TRBV30 with TRBJ1-4; D is undetermined. Trimming stripped 1 base from V and 7 bases from J, with 7 bases between. The germline CDR1 and CDR2 sequences are GTSNPN and SVGIG (reference sequence). This CDR3 has 12 residues. Here the CDR3 DNA reads TGTGCCTGGAGTGGGCCAGTTGAAAAACTGTTTTTT. It specifies CAWSGPVEKLFF.

This clone has just one count. V usage is TRBV4-1 and J usage is TRBJ1-3; 11 bases are shared with TRBD1. The CDR3 spans 16 residues. In germline, CDR1 is MGHRA, CDR2 YSYEKL. V trimming: 6 bases; J trimming: 3 bases; junction bases outside the gene matches: 7. DNA for the CDR3: TGCGCCAGCAGACCCGCCGGGACAGGGGGTGGAAACACCATATATTTT. This gives the protein CASRPAGTGGGNTIYF.

The chain combines TRBV19 with TRBJ2-3; 11 positions match TRBD1. This CDR3 is 18 amino acids long. The V and J ends lost 6 bases and 4 bases, in that order; junction bases with no gene match: 15. The germline CDR1 and CDR2 sequences are LNHDA and SQIVND (reference sequence). CDR3: CASRTQSGTGGGPDTQYF. CDR3 nucleotide sequence: TGTGCCAGTAGAACTCAATCCGGGACAGGGGGGGGACCAGATACGCAGTATTTT. Full variable domain (rest looked up from reference TRBV19 and TRBJ2-3): DGGITQSPKYLFRKEGQNVTLSCEQNLNHDAMYWYRQDPGQGLRLIYYSQIVNDFQKGDIAEGYSVSREKKESFPLTVTSAQKNPTAFYLCASRTQSGTGGGPDTQYFGPGTRLTVL.

The V call is TRBV29-1, the J call TRBJ1-1; D perhaps matches TRBD1 (6 bases). The V gene lost 7 bases and the J gene lost 1 base, with 16 bases spanning the gap. This CDR3 spans 14 amino acids. The germline CDR1 and CDR2 sequences are SQVTM and ANQGSEA. CDR3 loop: CSAQGGAGNTEAFF. The CDR3 DNA is TGCAGCGCCCAAGGGGGAGCAGGGAACACTGAAGCTTTCTTT.

V and J are TRBV18 and TRBJ1-2; 9 bases map to TRBD1. The J segment lost 0 bases and the V segment lost 8 bases, leaving 4 bases of the junction unmatched. Germline V gene data show CDR1 as KGHSH and CDR2 as LQKENI. This CDR3 spans 14 amino acids. The CDR3 sequence: CASARDRANYGYTF. For the CDR3, the DNA is TGTGCCAGCGCCCGGGACAGGGCTAACTATGGCTACACCTTC.

The chain links TRBV7-2 to TRBJ2-1; 8 nucleotides match TRBD1. In germline, CDR1 is SGHTA, CDR2 FQGNSA. This CDR3 has 13 residues. After removal of 4 bases from V and 5 bases from J, the junction contained 1 base not matched to a gene. The CDR3 sequence is CASSWTGNNEQFF. The CDR3 region has the DNA TGTGCCAGCAGCTGGACAGGGAACAATGAGCAGTTCTTC.

This rearrangement joins TRBV4-3 to TRBJ2-3; 8 bases agree with TRBD1. Germline-derived CDR1 and CDR2 are LGHNA and YSLEER. The V gene end was trimmed by 0 bases and the J gene end by 6 bases; junction bases not matched to a gene: 17. The CDR3 contains 19 residues. The CDR3: CASSQDVMRGQGARDTQYF. The CDR3, as DNA: TGCGCCAGCAGCCAAGATGTTATGAGAGGACAGGGAGCTAGGGATACGCAGTATTTT.

J is TRBJ2-1 and V is TRBV5-4; D may be TRBD1 or TRBD2 (5 bases each). In germline, CDR1 is SGHNT, CDR2 YYREEE (reference sequence). The ends were cut back, 4 bases at V and 0 bases at J, with 17 bases in the middle. This CDR3 comprises 17 residues. The CDR3 region has the DNA TGTGCCAGCAGCAGCCCGGGGCGGACGAGCTCCTACAATGAGCAGTTCTTC. Encoded protein: CASSSPGRTSSYNEQFF.

This clone has only one observation. V is TRBV7-8 and J is TRBJ2-5; the match to TRBD1 covers 7 bases. The end of the DNA aligns better with TRBJ2-7, so the J call may be wrong. This CDR3 has 14 residues. The germline V gene encodes CDR1 SGHVS and CDR2 FQNEAQ. CDR3 region: CASSPRDSVYEQYF. CDR3 in DNA: TGTGCCAGCAGCCCTCGGGACAGCGTTTACGAGCAGTACTTC.